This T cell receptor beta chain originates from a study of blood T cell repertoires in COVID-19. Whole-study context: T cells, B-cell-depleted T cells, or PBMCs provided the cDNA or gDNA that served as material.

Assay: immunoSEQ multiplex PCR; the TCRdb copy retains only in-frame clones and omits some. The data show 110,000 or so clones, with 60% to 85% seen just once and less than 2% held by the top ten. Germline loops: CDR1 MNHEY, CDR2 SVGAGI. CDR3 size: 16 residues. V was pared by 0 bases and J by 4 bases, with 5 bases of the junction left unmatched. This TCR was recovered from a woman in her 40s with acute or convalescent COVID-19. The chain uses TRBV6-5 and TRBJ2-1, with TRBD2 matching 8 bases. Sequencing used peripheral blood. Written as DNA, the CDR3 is TGTGCCAGCAGTTACTCTAGCGGCGGGGGGTACAATGAGCAGTTCTTC. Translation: CASSYSSGGGYNEQFF.